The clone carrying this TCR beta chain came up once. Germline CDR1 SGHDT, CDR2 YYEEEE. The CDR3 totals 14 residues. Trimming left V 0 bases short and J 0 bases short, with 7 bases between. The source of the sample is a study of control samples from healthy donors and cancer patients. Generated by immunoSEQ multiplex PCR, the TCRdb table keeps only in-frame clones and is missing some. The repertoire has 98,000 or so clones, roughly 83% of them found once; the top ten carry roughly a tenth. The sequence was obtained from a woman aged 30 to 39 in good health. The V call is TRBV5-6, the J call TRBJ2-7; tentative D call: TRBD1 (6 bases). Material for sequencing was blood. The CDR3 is CASSLGDNSYEQYF. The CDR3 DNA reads TGTGCCAGCAGCTTGGGGGACAACTCCTACGAGCAGTACTTC.